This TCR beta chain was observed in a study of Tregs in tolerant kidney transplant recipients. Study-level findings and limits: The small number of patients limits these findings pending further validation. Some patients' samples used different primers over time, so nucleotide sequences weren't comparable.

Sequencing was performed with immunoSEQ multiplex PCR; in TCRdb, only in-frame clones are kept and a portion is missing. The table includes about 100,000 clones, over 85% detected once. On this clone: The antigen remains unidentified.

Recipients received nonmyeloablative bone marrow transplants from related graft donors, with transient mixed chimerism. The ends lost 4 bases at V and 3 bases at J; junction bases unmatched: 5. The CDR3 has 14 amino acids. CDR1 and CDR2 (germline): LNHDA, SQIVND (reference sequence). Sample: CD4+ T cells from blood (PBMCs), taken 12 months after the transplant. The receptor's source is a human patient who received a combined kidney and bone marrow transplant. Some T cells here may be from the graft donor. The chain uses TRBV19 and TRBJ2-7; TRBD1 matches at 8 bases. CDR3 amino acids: CASSKGQDYYEQYF. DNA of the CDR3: TGTGCCAGTAGTAAGGGACAGGACTACTACGAGCAGTACTTC.